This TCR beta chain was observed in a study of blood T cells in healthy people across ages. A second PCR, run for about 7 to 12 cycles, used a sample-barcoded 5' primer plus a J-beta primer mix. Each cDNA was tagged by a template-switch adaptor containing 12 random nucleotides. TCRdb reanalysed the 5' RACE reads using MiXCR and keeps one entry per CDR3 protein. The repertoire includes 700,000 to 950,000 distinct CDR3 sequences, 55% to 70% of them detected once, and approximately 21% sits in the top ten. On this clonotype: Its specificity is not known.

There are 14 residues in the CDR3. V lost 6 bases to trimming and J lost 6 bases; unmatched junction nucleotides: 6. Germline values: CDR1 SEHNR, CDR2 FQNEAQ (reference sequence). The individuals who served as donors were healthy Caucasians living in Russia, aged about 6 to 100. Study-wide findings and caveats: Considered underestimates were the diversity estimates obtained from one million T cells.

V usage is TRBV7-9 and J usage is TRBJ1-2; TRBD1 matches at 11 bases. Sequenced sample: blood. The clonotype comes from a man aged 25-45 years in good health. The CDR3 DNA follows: TGTGCCAGCAGTCTGTGGACAGGGGGCGATGGCTACACCTTC. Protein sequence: CASSLWTGGDGYTF.